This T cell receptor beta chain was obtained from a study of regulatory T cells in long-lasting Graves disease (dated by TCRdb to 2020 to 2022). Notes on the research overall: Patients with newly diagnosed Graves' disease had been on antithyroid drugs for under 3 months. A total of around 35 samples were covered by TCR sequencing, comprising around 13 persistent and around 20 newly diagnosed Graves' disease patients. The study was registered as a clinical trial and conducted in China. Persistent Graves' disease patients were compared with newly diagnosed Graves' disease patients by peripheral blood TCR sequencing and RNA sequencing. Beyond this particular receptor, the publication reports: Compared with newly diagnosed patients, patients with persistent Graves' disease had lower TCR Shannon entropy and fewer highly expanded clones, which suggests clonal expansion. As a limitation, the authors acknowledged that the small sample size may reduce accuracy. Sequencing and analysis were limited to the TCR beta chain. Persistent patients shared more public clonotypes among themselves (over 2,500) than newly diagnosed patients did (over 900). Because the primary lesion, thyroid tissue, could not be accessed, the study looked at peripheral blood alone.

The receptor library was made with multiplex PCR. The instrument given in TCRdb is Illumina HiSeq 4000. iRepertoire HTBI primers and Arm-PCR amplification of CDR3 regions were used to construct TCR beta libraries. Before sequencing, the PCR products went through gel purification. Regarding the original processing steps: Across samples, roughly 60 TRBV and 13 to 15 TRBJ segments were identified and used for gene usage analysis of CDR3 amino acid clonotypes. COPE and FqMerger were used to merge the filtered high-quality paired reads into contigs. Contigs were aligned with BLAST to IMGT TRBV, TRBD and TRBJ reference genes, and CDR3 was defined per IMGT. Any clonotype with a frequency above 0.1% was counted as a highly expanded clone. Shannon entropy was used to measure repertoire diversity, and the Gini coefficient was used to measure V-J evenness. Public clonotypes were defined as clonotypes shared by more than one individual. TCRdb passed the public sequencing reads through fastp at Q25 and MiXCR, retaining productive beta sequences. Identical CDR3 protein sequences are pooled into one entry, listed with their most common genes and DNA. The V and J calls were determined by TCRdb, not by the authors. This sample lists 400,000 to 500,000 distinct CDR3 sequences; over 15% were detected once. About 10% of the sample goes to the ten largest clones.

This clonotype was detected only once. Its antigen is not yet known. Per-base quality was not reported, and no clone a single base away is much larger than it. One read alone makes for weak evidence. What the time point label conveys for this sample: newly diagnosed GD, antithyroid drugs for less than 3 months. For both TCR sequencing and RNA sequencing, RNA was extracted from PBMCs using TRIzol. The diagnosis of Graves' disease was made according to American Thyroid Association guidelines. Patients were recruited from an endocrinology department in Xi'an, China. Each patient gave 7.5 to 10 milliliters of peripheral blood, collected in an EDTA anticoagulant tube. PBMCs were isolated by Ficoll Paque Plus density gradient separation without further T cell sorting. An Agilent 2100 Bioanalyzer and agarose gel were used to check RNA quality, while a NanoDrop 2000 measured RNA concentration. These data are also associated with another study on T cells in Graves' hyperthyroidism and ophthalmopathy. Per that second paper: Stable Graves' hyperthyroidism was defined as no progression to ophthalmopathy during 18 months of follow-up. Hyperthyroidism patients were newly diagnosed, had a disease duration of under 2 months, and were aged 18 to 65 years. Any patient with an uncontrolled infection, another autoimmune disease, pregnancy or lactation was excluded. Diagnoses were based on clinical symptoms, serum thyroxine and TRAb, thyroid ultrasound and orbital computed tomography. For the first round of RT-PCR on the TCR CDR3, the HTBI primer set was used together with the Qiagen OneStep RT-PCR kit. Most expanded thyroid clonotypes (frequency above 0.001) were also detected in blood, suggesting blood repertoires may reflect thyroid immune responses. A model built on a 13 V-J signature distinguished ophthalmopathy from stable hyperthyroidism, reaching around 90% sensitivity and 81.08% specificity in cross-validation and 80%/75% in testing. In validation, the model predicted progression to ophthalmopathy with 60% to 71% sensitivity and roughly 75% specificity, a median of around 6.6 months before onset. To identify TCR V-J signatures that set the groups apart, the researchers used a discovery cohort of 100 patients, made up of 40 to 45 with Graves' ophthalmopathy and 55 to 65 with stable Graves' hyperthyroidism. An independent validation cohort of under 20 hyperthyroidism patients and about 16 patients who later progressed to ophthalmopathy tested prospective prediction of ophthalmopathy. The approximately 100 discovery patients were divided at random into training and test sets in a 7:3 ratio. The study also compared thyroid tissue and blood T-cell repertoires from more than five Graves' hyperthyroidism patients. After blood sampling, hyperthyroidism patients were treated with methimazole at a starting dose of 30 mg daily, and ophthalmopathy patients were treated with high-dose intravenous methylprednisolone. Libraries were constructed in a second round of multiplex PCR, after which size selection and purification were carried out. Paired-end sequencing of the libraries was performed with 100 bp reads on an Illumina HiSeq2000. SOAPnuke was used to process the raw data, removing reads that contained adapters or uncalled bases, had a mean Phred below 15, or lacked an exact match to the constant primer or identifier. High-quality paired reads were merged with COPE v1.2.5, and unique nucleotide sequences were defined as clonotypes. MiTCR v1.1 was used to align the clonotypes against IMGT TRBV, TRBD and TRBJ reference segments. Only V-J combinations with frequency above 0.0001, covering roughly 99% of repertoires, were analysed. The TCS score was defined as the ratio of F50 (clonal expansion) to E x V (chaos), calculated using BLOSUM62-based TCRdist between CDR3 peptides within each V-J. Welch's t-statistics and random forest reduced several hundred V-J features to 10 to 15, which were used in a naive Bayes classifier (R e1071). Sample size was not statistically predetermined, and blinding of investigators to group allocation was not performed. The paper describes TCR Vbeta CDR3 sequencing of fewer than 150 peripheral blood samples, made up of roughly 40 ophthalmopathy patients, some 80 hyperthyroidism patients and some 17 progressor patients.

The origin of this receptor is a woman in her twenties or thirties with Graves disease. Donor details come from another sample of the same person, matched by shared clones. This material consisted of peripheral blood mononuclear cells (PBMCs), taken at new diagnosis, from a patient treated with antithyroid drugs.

The nucleotide sequence is given as TGTGCCAGCAGCTTAGCGCAGGGAAACACCATATATTTT. This codes for CASSLAQGNTIYF. The V gene is TRBV7-2 and the J gene is TRBJ1-3; no confident D gene assignment can be made. CDR3 length: 13 amino acids, cysteine to phenylalanine. Only the CDR3 DNA is retained, 39 bases long and in frame from the first base. The germline V gene encodes CDR1 SGHTA and CDR2 FQGNSA. The junction shows trimming of 0 bases on V and 4 bases on J, plus 4 bases between the germline ends.